This T cell receptor beta chain derives from a study of blood T cell repertoires in COVID-19. The CDR3 contains 11 residues. Germline CDR1 SNHLY, CDR2 FYNNEI. V was trimmed by 9 bases and J by 0 bases, leaving 5 bases between them. Method: immunoSEQ multiplex PCR; TCRdb's copy keeps in-frame clones and lacks some. The repertoire holds roughly 250,000 clones, with approximately 85% as singletons. The rearrangement links TRBV2 to TRBJ1-1; D gene unclear. This clonotype was sampled from a woman aged 30 to 39 who had recovered from COVID-19. The sequenced material came from PBMCs or T cells enriched from blood (not recorded which). The CDR3 nucleotides read TGTGCCAGTCTTATGAACACTGAAGCTTTCTTT. Amino acid sequence: CASLMNTEAFF.